This T cell receptor (beta chain) was identified during a study of CD8 T cells in Susac syndrome. From blood CD8+ and CD4+ T cells, the TCR beta chain was sequenced. Random hexamers were used to reverse transcribe an amount of roughly 0.5 to 1 ug RNA. Amplification of TCR beta CDR3 was carried out by immunoSEQ multiplex PCR, which covered 54 Vbeta and 13 Jbeta segments. TCRdb passed the immunoSEQ multiplex PCR reads through MiXCR, listing each CDR3 protein once. This repertoire shows 350,000 to 550,000 distinct CDR3 sequences, 85% found once; its top ten account for about 0.12%. The material sequenced was CD8+ T cells from PBMCs. The sequence derives from a human donor with multiple sclerosis.

The CDR3 sequence is CASSPRGLSEQFF. The CDR3 DNA sequence: TGTGCCAGCAGCCCTCGAGGATTAAGTGAGCAGTTCTTC. The chain employs TRBV3-1 and TRBJ2-1; D gene unclear. This CDR3 spans 13 amino acids. Germline lookup yields CDR1 LGHDT and CDR2 YNNKEL (reference sequence). V lost 4 bases to trimming and J lost 9 bases, with 13 bases between them.